The sequence of this T cell receptor beta chain was determined in a study of blood T cells in healthy people across ages. General study points: Possibly, changes in expanded clonotypes were confounded because donor CMV status was unknown.

In the case of this clonotype: Antigen specificity is unknown.

The use of a sample-barcoded 5' primer and a J-beta primer mix characterized a second PCR of roughly 7 to 12 cycles. TCRdb reprocessed the 5' RACE reads via MiXCR and lists one record per CDR3 protein. The sample lists about 1 million distinct CDR3 sequences, 40% to 45% occurring once. CDR1 is SGHAT, CDR2 FQNNGV, per germline. Trimming shortened V by 0 bases and J by 3 bases, and 11 bases separated the two germline ends. This CDR3 has 16 amino acids. The V and J genes are TRBV11-2 and TRBJ2-2; the D gene is possibly TRBD2 (5 bases). Sequenced material: blood. The TCR was taken from a woman aged 60-75 years in good health. CDR3 amino acids: CASSLEAVPYTGELFF. CDR3 sequence (DNA): TGTGCCAGCAGCTTAGAAGCGGTGCCCTACACCGGGGAGCTGTTTTTT.